The clone carrying this T cell receptor (beta chain) was detected a few times. Trimming took 3 bases from V and 0 from J, leaving 12 bases between them. The germline gives CDR1 DFQATT, CDR2 SNEGSKA (reference sequence). The CDR3 consists of 15 residues. The data derive from a study of response to subunit inactivated influenza vaccine. TCRdb redid the calling of the RT-PCR reads with MiXCR, one entry per CDR3 protein. The sample comprises about 480,000 distinct CDR3 sequences, roughly 23% of which are singletons, and about 1.9% rests with the top ten. The origin of this receptor is a man in his fifties or sixties who received an inactivated influenza vaccine. The sequencing used CD4+ T cells sorted from PBMCs, collected about 5 days after vaccination. The chain employs TRBV20-1 and TRBJ1-5, with D tentatively TRBD1 (5 bases). The CDR3 nucleotides read TGCAGTGCTAGTGGGTTTGGGGCTAGCAATCAGCCCCAGCATTTT. Encoded protein: CSASGFGASNQPQHF.